Shown below are 11 T cell receptor beta chains from a single sample sequenced in a study of blood T cell repertoires in COVID-19. Only in-frame clones appear in the TCRdb table, and some are missing; sequencing was by immunoSEQ multiplex PCR. This sample has fewer than 35,000 clones, with around 87% found just once. Sequencing used peripheral blood. Every receptor here comes from a man aged 50 to 60 with active or convalescent COVID-19.

This clone was counted only a few times. This chain joins TRBV3-1 (or the pseudogene TRBV3-2) and TRBJ1-1; D possibly corresponds to TRBD1 (5 bases). The CDR3 extends over 13 amino acids. Germline lookup yields CDR1 LGHDT and CDR2 YNNKEL (reference sequence). The germline V and J ends were trimmed by 4 bases and 3 bases, with 9 bases remaining between them. CDR3 DNA: TGTGCCAGCAGCCTACGGGGGGACACTGAAGCTTTCTTT. Its translation: CASSLRGDTEAFF.

V gene TRBV18 combines with J gene TRBJ2-2; 11 nucleotides match TRBD2. Germline loops: CDR1 KGHSH, CDR2 LQKENI. This CDR3 spans 18 amino acids. J was trimmed by 0 bases and V by 6 bases; bases with no gene match: 9. The CDR3 sequence is CASSRILAGVANTGELFF. CDR3 DNA: TGTGCCAGCTCTAGGATACTAGCGGGAGTTGCGAACACCGGGGAGCTGTTTTTT.

The rearrangement joins TRBV19 to TRBJ2-1; 11 bases match TRBD2. The CDR3 loop spans 16 amino acids. Germline V lookup: CDR1 LNHDA, CDR2 SQIVND (reference sequence). V lost 3 bases and J lost 3; bases outside the gene matches: 4. The CDR3 sequence: CASSIRGTSGYNEQFF. CDR3 bases: TGTGCCAGTAGTATTAGGGGGACTAGCGGCTACAATGAGCAGTTCTTC.

The CDR3 sequence: CASSLLVDRKGYGYTF. The CDR3 DNA reads TGTGCCAGCAGTTTATTGGTGGACAGGAAGGGCTATGGCTACACCTTC. This chain connects TRBV28 to TRBJ1-2; 7 nucleotides match TRBD1. Looked up from germline, CDR1 is MDHEN and CDR2 is SYDVKM. CDR3 size: 16 residues. The trim removed 1 base at V and 4 bases at J, leaving 9 bases unmatched.

V and J are TRBV7-8 and TRBJ2-7; 8 positions match TRBD1. V lost 1 base, J lost 0 bases, and 5 bases stayed unmatched. This CDR3 is built from 16 residues. Germline V CDR1 and CDR2: SGHVS, FQNEAQ. The CDR3 DNA reads TGTGCCAGCAGCTTAGGAAGGACAGGGTACTCCTACGAGCAGTACTTC. Translated: CASSLGRTGYSYEQYF.

The DNA of the CDR3 is TGTGCCAGCAGCTTGGGGGGGACTAGCGGGATAATGCAGTATTTT. Its protein product is CASSLGGTSGIMQYF. The V gene is TRBV7-8, the J gene TRBJ2-3; 13 nucleotides match TRBD2. Looked up from germline, CDR1 is SGHVS and CDR2 is FQNEAQ. The CDR3 is 15 amino acids. V lost 3 bases, J lost 11 bases, and 8 bases stayed unmatched.

This clone has just one count. The chain employs TRBV6-5 and TRBJ2-7; 8 nucleotides align to TRBD1. CDR3 size: 14 residues. V trimming: 7 bases; J trimming: 6 bases; junction bases outside the gene matches: 11. In germline, CDR1 is MNHEY, CDR2 SVGAGI. The CDR3 coding sequence is TGTGCCAGCACCCAACCGGGACAGGATCGCGAGCAGTACTTC. Its protein is CASTQPGQDREQYF.

The rearrangement joins TRBV19 to TRBJ2-1; 9 bases match TRBD1. With 5 bases clipped from V and 2 bases from J, the junction kept 4 bases outside the gene matches. Germline CDR1 LNHDA, CDR2 SQIVND (reference sequence). This CDR3 region has 15 residues. CDR3 loop: CASSGRQGAYNEQFF. The CDR3 DNA reads as TGTGCCAGTAGTGGTCGACAGGGGGCCTACAATGAGCAGTTCTTC.

The chain's CDR3 is CAISELTDTQYF. DNA of the CDR3: TGTGCCATCAGTGAACTAACAGATACGCAGTATTTT. This chain uses TRBV10-3 with TRBJ2-3; no firm D call. V was cut by 3 bases and J by 3 bases, with 4 bases left in between. From germline, CDR1 is ENHRY and CDR2 SYGVKD. This CDR3 comprises 12 residues.

This chain uses TRBV24-1 with TRBJ1-5; weak D call: TRBD1 (5 bases). The CDR3 extends over 17 amino acids. Deletions cut 2 bases from V and 2 bases from J, with 15 bases between. Germline V lookup: CDR1 KGHDR, CDR2 SFDVKD. The CDR3 DNA reads TGTGCCACCAGTGATTCGCGTTGGGGCAGGGGCAATCAGCCCCAGCATTTT. Its translation is CATSDSRWGRGNQPQHF.

The CDR3, as DNA: TGCGCCAGCAGCTTGGAGAGCGGGACATACAATGAGCAGTTCTTC. It specifies CASSLESGTYNEQFF. This chain connects TRBV5-1 to TRBJ2-1; D perhaps matches TRBD2 (7 bases). The CDR3 is 15 amino acids. CDR1 SGHRS and CDR2 YFSETQ come from the germline V gene. Trimming cost V 0 bases and J 4 bases, with 11 bases left between them. The whole variable domain, filled in from reference TRBV5-1 and TRBJ2-1, reads KAGVTQTPRYLIKTRGQQVTLSCSPISGHRSVSWYQQTPGQGLQFLFEYFSETQRNKGNFPGRFSGRQFSNSRSEMNVSTLELGDSALYLCASSLESGTYNEQFFGPGTRLTVL.